One and the same sample provided the 17 T cell receptor beta chains below, sequenced in a study of shared clonotypes between healthy human individuals. Generated by immunoSEQ multiplex PCR, the TCRdb table keeps only in-frame clones and is missing some. The profile shows around 2.5 million clones, 80% to 95% of them singletons. Material: naive CD4+ T cells from PBMCs. Sample subset: CD45RA+ positively selected. These receptors were obtained from a man between 18 and 35 years old in good health. Some clones in this sample may be carry-over from other donors' samples.

This rearrangement joins TRBV6-6 to TRBJ1-1; possible D gene TRBD1, 5 bases. Germline CDR1 and CDR2: MNHNY and SVGAGI (reference sequence). CDR3 length: 14 residues. Between the trimmed V and J ends, which lost 2 bases and 4 bases, there was a span of 11 bases. The CDR3 here is CASSYTFGGTEAFF. The CDR3 bases are TGTGCCAGCAGTTACACCTTTGGGGGCACTGAAGCTTTCTTT.

The J gene is TRBJ1-1, the V gene TRBV7-2; 7 bases are a match to TRBD1. CDR3 length: 15 residues. V shed 2 bases and J 2 bases; nucleotides not matched to a gene: 5. CDR1 is SGHTA and CDR2 is FQGNSA in the germline V gene. The CDR3 DNA sequence: TGTGCCAGCAGCTTATTCAGGGGGGGAAACACTGAAGCTTTCTTT. Protein product: CASSLFRGGNTEAFF.

The chain employs TRBV2 and TRBJ2-6; D is unclear. With 6 bases removed from V and 2 bases from J, the gap between germline ends came to 17 bases. Germline loops: CDR1 SNHLY, CDR2 FYNNEI. This CDR3 has 17 amino acids. The CDR3 sequence: CASSDRRSRTGANVLTF. DNA for the CDR3: TGTGCCAGCAGCGATAGACGGAGCAGAACTGGGGCCAACGTCCTGACTTTC.

This clone has only one observation. The chain has TRBV4-2 and TRBJ2-3; 7 nucleotides match TRBD2. The germline V gene has CDR1 LGHNA and CDR2 YNFKEQ. J lost 4 bases, V lost 4 bases, and 14 bases had no gene match. The CDR3 spans 17 residues. This CDR3 reads CASSPTLPAGEADTQYF. The CDR3 DNA is TGTGCCAGCAGCCCCACGCTGCCTGCGGGAGAGGCAGATACGCAGTATTTT.

The chain joins TRBV28 to TRBJ2-3; a weak D match, TRBD2 (7 bases). The CDR3 has 14 amino acids. Trimming pared 2 bases from V and 4 bases from J, leaving 10 bases between. Germline CDR1 and CDR2: MDHEN and SYDVKM. CDR3 region: CASSLGGGADTQYF. The CDR3 bases are TGTGCCAGCAGTTTAGGGGGGGGCGCAGATACGCAGTATTTT.

J is TRBJ2-7 and V is TRBV7-9, with D perhaps being TRBD1 or TRBD2 (6 bases each). The germline V and J ends were trimmed by 10 bases and 3 bases, with 13 bases remaining between them. This CDR3 contains 12 residues. Per the germline V gene, CDR1 is SEHNR and CDR2 is FQNEAQ (reference sequence). CDR3 sequence reads: CATGGQYYEQYF. As DNA, the CDR3 is TGTGCCACTGGGGGGCAGTACTACGAGCAGTACTTC.

The chain couples TRBV4-1 to TRBJ1-2; 10 bases are a match to TRBD1. V trimming: 2 bases; J trimming: 5 bases; junction bases outside the gene matches: 14. Germline lookup yields CDR1 MGHRA and CDR2 YSYEKL. This CDR3 contains 18 residues. CDR3 coding DNA: TGCGCCAGCAGCCAAAACCGGGACAGGGGCGTTGCTCTTTATGGCTACACCTTC. Residues: CASSQNRDRGVALYGYTF.

The chain has TRBV5-1 and TRBJ2-7; D is perhaps TRBD1 (6 bases). Looked up from germline, CDR1 is SGHRS and CDR2 is YFSETQ. V lost 4 bases to trimming and J lost 5 bases, with 19 bases between them. This CDR3 spans 15 amino acids. For the CDR3, the DNA is TGCGCCAGCAGCCCGGCCTGGGGGCTAGAGGACGAGCAGTACTTC. It yields the protein CASSPAWGLEDEQYF.

This clone was picked up a small number of times. The V and J genes are TRBV30 and TRBJ1-2; D unclear. The CDR3 runs to 11 residues. Per germline, CDR1 GTSNPN and CDR2 SVGIG (reference sequence). V lost 5 bases, J lost 4 bases, and 8 bases lay in between. CDR3 sequence (DNA): TGTGCCTGGGGACGAGTCTATGGCTACACCTTC. This translates into CAWGRVYGYTF.

This clone is a singleton in its sample. The sample carries other DNA sequences with the same CDR3. This chain links TRBV2 with TRBJ2-7, with D perhaps TRBD1 (6 bases). Germline lookup yields CDR1 SNHLY and CDR2 FYNNEI. Trimming took 6 bases from V and 0 from J, leaving 12 bases between them. This CDR3 is 14 amino acids long. CDR3 sequence reads: CASRADRSSYEQYF. The CDR3 DNA reads TGTGCCAGCAGGGCCGACAGGAGCTCCTACGAGCAGTACTTC.

This rearrangement joins TRBV5-1 to TRBJ2-1; D uncertain. The CDR3 totals 17 residues. Germline V gene sequence: CDR1 SGHRS, CDR2 YFSETQ. V lost 0 bases, J lost 0 bases, and 13 bases lay in between. CDR3 sequence: CASSLDVAVLSYNEQFF. The CDR3 region has the DNA TGCGCCAGCAGCTTGGACGTTGCGGTCCTCTCCTACAATGAGCAGTTCTTC.

This sequence joins TRBV4-2 and TRBJ2-1; 10 bases line up with TRBD2. CDR3 size: 16 residues. V dropped 7 bases and J dropped 6; count of bases not matched to a gene: 12. The V gene's germline CDR1 is LGHNA and CDR2 YNFKEQ. CDR3 bases: TGTGCCAGCACCTCCCAGGTGAGCGGGAGGGCCAATGAGCAGTTCTTC. The encoded protein is CASTSQVSGRANEQFF.

The rearrangement joins TRBV19 to TRBJ2-3, with D perhaps TRBD1 (6 bases). Germline V gene data show CDR1 as LNHDA and CDR2 as SQIVND (reference sequence). The CDR3 has 13 amino acids. The ends were cut back, 9 bases at V and 1 base at J, with 11 bases in the middle. The CDR3 DNA reads TGTGCCAGCGCAGGGGACGGCACAGATACGCAGTATTTT. Translating gives CASAGDGTDTQYF.

The chain joins TRBV6-1 to TRBJ1-2; possible D gene TRBD1, 6 bases. Germline V gives CDR1 MNHNS, CDR2 SASEGT. The CDR3 covers 14 residues. V lost 4 bases, J lost 4 bases, and 13 bases lay in between. The CDR3 sequence: CASSGPGDGYGYTF. The CDR3 DNA sequence: TGTGCCAGCAGTGGACCAGGGGATGGCTATGGCTACACCTTC.

J is TRBJ2-5 and V is TRBV2; unclear D gene. CDR1 is SNHLY, CDR2 FYNNEI, per germline. V was clipped by 6 bases and J by 1 base, with 12 bases between them. The CDR3 is made up of 14 amino acids. CDR3 coding DNA: TGTGCCAGCAGGCTCCTTGGAATCCAAGAGACCCAGTACTTC. This encodes CASRLLGIQETQYF. Looking up the rest from reference TRBV2 and TRBJ2-5 gives the full variable domain: EPEVTQTPSHQVTQMGQEVILRCVPISNHLYFYWYRQILGQKVEFLVSFYNNEISEKSEIFDDQFSVERPDGSNFTLKIRSTKLEDSAMYFCASRLLGIQETQYFGPGTRLLVL.

J is TRBJ1-1 and V is TRBV18; 9 bases are a match to TRBD1. There are 16 residues in the CDR3. V lost 3 bases to trimming and J lost 4 bases; unmatched junction nucleotides: 9. The V gene's germline CDR1 is KGHSH and CDR2 LQKENI. The CDR3 DNA is TGTGCCAGCTCACCCATTACAGGGGGCAGCGGCACTGAAGCTTTCTTT. It translates to CASSPITGGSGTEAFF.

The gene calls are TRBV6-5 and TRBJ2-5, with D tentatively TRBD2 (5 bases). Deletions cut 1 base from V and 4 bases from J, with 10 bases between. CDR1 is MNHEY and CDR2 is SVGAGI in the germline V gene. CDR3 length equals 14 residues. This CDR3 is CASSYWESRETQYF. The CDR3 DNA reads TGTGCCAGCAGTTACTGGGAGTCCCGAGAGACCCAGTACTTC.